The present entry profiles one T cell receptor (beta chain) with its context. A read error may be the cause here, since a much bigger clone is one base away. The record originates from a study of early T cells in non-severe SARS-CoV-2 infection. MiXCR, applied by TCRdb to the 5' RACE reads, yields one record per CDR3 protein. The sample records about 67,000 distinct CDR3 sequences, roughly 10% being singletons. Per the germline V gene, CDR1 is SNHLY and CDR2 is FYNNEI. The CDR3 is 14 amino acids. Trimming took 7 bases from V and 0 from J, leaving 11 bases between them. Sequencing was performed on whole blood. This chain links TRBV2 with TRBJ2-3; D is possibly TRBD2 (6 bases). The sequence derives from an adult who was a healthcare worker with PCR-confirmed SARS-CoV-2 infection or an uninfected control (not recorded which). The DNA of the CDR3 is TGTGCCAGCACCGAGCGGGCCAGCACAGATACGCAGTATTTT. Its translation: CASTERASTDTQYF. Supplemented by reference TRBV2 and TRBJ2-3, the full variable domain reads EPEVTQTPSHQVTQMGQEVILRCVPISNHLYFYWYRQILGQKVEFLVSFYNNEISEKSEIFDDQFSVERPDGSNFTLKIRSTKLEDSAMYFCASTERASTDTQYFGPGTRLTVL.